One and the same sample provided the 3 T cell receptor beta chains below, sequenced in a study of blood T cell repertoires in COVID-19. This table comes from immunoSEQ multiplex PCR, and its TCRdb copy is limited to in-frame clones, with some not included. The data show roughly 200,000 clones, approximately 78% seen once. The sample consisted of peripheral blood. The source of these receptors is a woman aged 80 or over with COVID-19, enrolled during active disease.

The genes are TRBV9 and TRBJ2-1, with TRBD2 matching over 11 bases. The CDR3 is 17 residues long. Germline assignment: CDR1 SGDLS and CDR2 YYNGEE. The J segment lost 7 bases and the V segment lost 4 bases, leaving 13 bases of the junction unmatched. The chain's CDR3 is CASSSFFTSGSLNEQFF. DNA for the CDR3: TGTGCCAGCAGCTCCTTCTTTACTAGCGGGAGCTTGAATGAGCAGTTCTTC.

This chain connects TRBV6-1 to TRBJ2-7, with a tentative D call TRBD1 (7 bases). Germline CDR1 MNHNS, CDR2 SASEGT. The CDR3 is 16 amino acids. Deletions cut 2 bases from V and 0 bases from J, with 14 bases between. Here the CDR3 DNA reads TGTGCCAGCAGTGAAAAACGGCGGGACAGCTCCTACGAGCAGTACTTC. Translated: CASSEKRRDSSYEQYF.

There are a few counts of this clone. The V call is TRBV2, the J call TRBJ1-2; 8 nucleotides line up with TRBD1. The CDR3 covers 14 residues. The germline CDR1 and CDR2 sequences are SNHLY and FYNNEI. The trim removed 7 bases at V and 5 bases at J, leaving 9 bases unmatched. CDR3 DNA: TGTGCCAGCAACCCTGGACAGGGCGATTATGGCTACACCTTC. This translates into CASNPGQGDYGYTF.